The clone carrying this TCR beta chain came up a few times. This sample stems from a study of preoperative IRX-2 immunotherapy in early breast cancer. This CDR3 contains 16 residues. V lost 5 bases, J lost 6 bases, and 10 bases stayed unmatched. Germline loops: CDR1 SGHNT, CDR2 YENEEA. Using immunoSEQ multiplex PCR, the repertoire was profiled, and TCRdb retains in-frame clones only, with some absent. This table has 40,000 to 45,000 clones, approximately 75% appearing once. Documented treatment: preoperative locoregional IRX-2 cytokine immunotherapy. Samples came from a phase Ib trial of preoperative locoregional IRX-2 cytokine immunotherapy.

The sequence derives from a human donor with breast cancer. The sequencing used tumor tissue, collected after IRX-2 immunotherapy. The V and J genes are TRBV11-3 and TRBJ2-2; 9 bases line up with TRBD2. In DNA form, the CDR3 reads TGTGCCAGCAGCCACCCCGGGACTAGCAGGGCCGGGGAGCTGTTTTTT. This sequence encodes CASSHPGTSRAGELFF.